These 22 T cell receptor beta chains share one sample of origin, sequenced in a study of CD8 T cells in ankylosing spondylitis. Regarding the study as a whole: Characteristic of ankylosing spondylitis blood, it appeared, was a TCR beta motif comprising several highly homologous variants.

In TCRdb, the 5' RACE reads were re-called with MiXCR into one record per CDR3 protein. The sample has approximately 520,000 distinct CDR3 sequences, approximately 5.3% seen once. No antigen is known for these receptors. The sequencing input was blood, either unsorted or a sorted T cell fraction (not recorded which). These TCRs come from a male donor with ankylosing spondylitis.

This clonotype was counted many times. The V call is TRBV6-5, the J call TRBJ1-5; no clear D. The CDR3 sequence is 13 residues long. Deletions cut 0 bases from V and 10 bases from J, with 10 bases between. Germline V gives CDR1 MNHEY, CDR2 SVGAGI. This CDR3 reads CASSYSKPSPQHF. CDR3 in DNA: TGTGCCAGCAGTTACTCGAAGCCGAGCCCCCAGCATTTT.

This clonotype was found a few times. The chain recombines TRBV6-5 with TRBJ2-3, with D maybe TRBD1 (6 bases). The CDR3 totals 14 residues. V lost 6 bases, J lost 11 bases, and 21 bases lay in between. In germline, CDR1 is MNHEY, CDR2 SVGAGI. This CDR3 is CASRLLGGQGQQYF. The CDR3 DNA follows: TGTGCCAGCAGGTTACTAGGCGGGCAGGGACAGCAGTATTTT.

This clonotype was seen repeatedly, ten times or more. The J gene is TRBJ1-6, the V gene TRBV15, with TRBD1 identical over 10 bases. CDR1 is LNHNV, CDR2 YYDKDF, per germline (reference sequence). Losses at the gene ends were 3 bases for V and 7 bases for J; bases not matched to a gene: 3. The length of the CDR3 is 15 residues. CDR3 sequence reads: CATSRDRGINSPLHF. The CDR3 DNA sequence: TGTGCCACCAGCAGGGACAGGGGGATAAATTCACCCCTCCACTTT.

This clonotype came up many times. This chain links TRBV4-2 with TRBJ1-1; no clear D gene. Trimming cost V 4 bases and J 2 bases, with 14 bases left between them. The CDR3 totals 15 residues. Germline CDR1 and CDR2: LGHNA and YNFKEQ. In nucleotides, the CDR3 is TGTGCCAGCAGCCCCCTCCGGGAAGGCAACACTGAAGCTTTCTTT. Protein: CASSPLREGNTEAFF.

This clonotype was counted ten times or more. The chain links TRBV4-3 to TRBJ1-1; no clear D. CDR3 length equals 15 residues. Per the germline V gene, CDR1 is LGHNA and CDR2 is YSLEER. The germline V and J ends were trimmed by 0 bases and 4 bases, with 12 bases remaining between them. CDR3 nucleotides: TGCGCCAGCAGCCAAGAAAAGGGTGGTGGCACTGAAGCTTTCTTT. Its protein is CASSQEKGGGTEAFF.

CDR3 DNA sequence: TGTGCCAGCAGTGTGCCGCTACAAGAGACCCAGTACTTC. Its translation: CASSVPLQETQYF. The V gene is TRBV25-1, the J gene TRBJ2-5, with no clear D. Germline V gene data show CDR1 as MGHDK and CDR2 as SYGVNS. This CDR3 region has 13 residues. Deletions cut 4 bases from V and 2 bases from J, with 8 bases between. Full variable domain (remainder filled in from reference TRBV25-1 and TRBJ2-5): EADIYQTPRYLVIGTGKKITLECSQTMGHDKMYWYQQDPGMELHLIHYSYGVNSTEKGDLSSESTVSRIRTEHFPLTLESARPSHTSQYLCASSVPLQETQYFGPGTRLLVL.

This clonotype was counted only a few times. A much larger clone is a single base away; this may be a read error. The chain recombines TRBV4-3 with TRBJ1-1; D is ambiguous. The germline V gene encodes CDR1 LGHNA and CDR2 YSLEER. V was trimmed by 6 bases and J by 1 base, leaving 12 bases between them. This CDR3 comprises 14 residues. This CDR3 reads CASRHGDSNTEAFF. As DNA, the CDR3 is TGCGCCAGCAGACATGGAGACTCGAACACTGAAGCTTTCTTT.

This clonotype was detected ten times or more. The chain combines TRBV5-1 with TRBJ2-1; 8 bases match TRBD2. V lost 2 bases to trimming and J lost 7 bases; unmatched junction nucleotides: 8. Germline CDR1 and CDR2: SGHRS and YFSETQ. The CDR3 consists of 15 residues. The CDR3 DNA reads TGCGCCAGCAGCTTTGGCGGGGGGCTGAGGAATGAGCAGTTCTTC. Amino acid sequence: CASSFGGGLRNEQFF.

At least ten counts were recorded for this clonotype. DNA for the CDR3: TGTGCCAGCAGTTTATCCTTGGAGGCAGGAACCACTGAAGCTTTCTTT. This sequence encodes CASSLSLEAGTTEAFF. The rearrangement joins TRBV27 to TRBJ1-1; D not resolved. Germline V gene data show CDR1 as MNHEY and CDR2 as SMNVEV (reference sequence). This CDR3 is 16 amino acids long. With 0 bases removed from V and 4 bases from J, the gap between germline ends came to 15 bases.

This clonotype was observed many times. J is TRBJ2-3 and V is TRBV6-5, with TRBD1 identical over 7 bases. The germline V gene encodes CDR1 MNHEY and CDR2 SVGAGI. The CDR3 loop spans 16 amino acids. Unmatched junction bases numbered 6, after V lost 2 bases and J lost 1 base. CDR3 nucleotide sequence: TGTGCCAGCAGTTACACGCCAGGGGGAGGCACAGATACGCAGTATTTT. The encoded protein is CASSYTPGGGTDTQYF.

This clonotype was counted ten times or more. The rearrangement joins TRBV9 to TRBJ1-1; tentative D call: TRBD1 (6 bases). Trimming took 1 base from V and 5 from J, leaving 15 bases between them. Germline V CDR1 and CDR2: SGDLS, YYNGEE. The CDR3 has 15 amino acids. This CDR3 reads CASSVRGGVGTEAFF. The CDR3 DNA follows: TGTGCCAGCAGCGTACGAGGGGGAGTAGGGACTGAAGCTTTCTTT.

Ten or more counts support this clonotype. This sequence joins TRBV27 and TRBJ2-3; D not certain. Trimming shortened V by 1 base and J by 5 bases, and 10 bases separated the two germline ends. Germline CDR1 is MNHEY and CDR2 is SMNVEV (reference sequence). The length of the CDR3 is 14 residues. Here the CDR3 reads CASSLFLGEDTQYF. The CDR3 region has the DNA TGTGCCAGCAGTTTATTCCTAGGCGAAGATACGCAGTATTTT.

This clonotype was seen ten or more times. The chain uses TRBV4-3 and TRBJ2-2; TRBD1 is a possible D gene (5 bases). The CDR3 spans 17 residues. Germline-derived CDR1 and CDR2 are LGHNA and YSLEER. V lost 0 bases and J lost 4, with 15 bases in between. The CDR3 nucleotides are TGCGCCAGCAGCCAAGATGCCTCAGGGTGGAGCACCGGGGAGCTGTTTTTT. Translating gives CASSQDASGWSTGELFF.

This clonotype has more than one count but fewer than ten. Because the CDR3's place on the DNA is in doubt, the DNA is left out and the CDR3 is given as listed by TCRdb. The rearrangement joins TRBV5-2 to TRBJ2-6; no DNA check was done on the table's D call, TRBD1. TRBV5-2 is flagged as a pseudogene. The CDR3 is made up of 22 amino acids, end residues included. CDR3 residues: CASNFPRGTGSIWGSGANVLTF.

This clonotype was detected ten times or more. V usage is TRBV19 and J usage is TRBJ2-1; D call uncertain. The V end lost 5 bases, the J end lost 9 bases, and 11 bases lay between the germline ends. Germline V gene sequence: CDR1 LNHDA, CDR2 SQIVND (reference sequence). The CDR3 is 12 residues long. The CDR3 coding sequence is TGTGCCAGTAGTGCGGTCACGGGTGAGCAGTTCTTC. It is translated as CASSAVTGEQFF.

This clonotype appeared many times. Germline and junction disagree at one end, which may indicate a read error. The gene calls are TRBV7-9 and TRBJ2-7; 7 bases align to TRBD1. The CDR3 loop spans 14 amino acids. In germline, CDR1 is SEHNR, CDR2 FQNEAQ (reference sequence). The CDR3 DNA is TGTGCCAGCAGCTTATTAGGGGGCTCCCACGAGCAGTACTTC. It codes for CASSLLGGSHEQYF.

As regards this clonotype: A read error is possible here, since a much larger clone lies one base away. V usage is TRBV20-1 and J usage is TRBJ1-5; tentatively, D is TRBD1 (5 bases). Germline V lookup: CDR1 DFQATT, CDR2 SNEGSKA (reference sequence). This CDR3 spans 13 amino acids. The CDR3 here is CSLRDELSQPQHF. The CDR3 bases are TGCAGCCTCAGGGATGAATTGAGTCAGCCCCAGCATTTT.

Only a few counts were recorded for this clonotype. The V gene is TRBV14, the J gene TRBJ2-3; D unclear. CDR1 is SGHDN and CDR2 is FVKESK in the germline V gene. V was clipped by 4 bases and J by 5 bases, with 10 bases between them. This CDR3 has 13 amino acids. CDR3 coding DNA: TGTGCCAGCAGCCCCCCCAGACTAGATACGCAGTATTTT. This translates into CASSPPRLDTQYF.

Worth noting for this clonotype: A much bigger clone sits one base away, suggesting this may be a read error. The rearrangement links TRBV20-1 to TRBJ2-7; D gene uncertain. Germline V gene sequence: CDR1 DFQATT, CDR2 SNEGSKA (reference sequence). This CDR3 contains 14 residues. V lost 5 bases and J 3 bases, leaving 17 bases between the germline ends. Here the CDR3 reads CSAGMSGPYYEQYF. The CDR3, as DNA: TGCAGTGCTGGGATGTCCGGACCGTACTACGAGCAGTACTTC.

There are many counts of this clonotype. The chain is built from TRBV7-8 and TRBJ1-4; D is undetermined. Trimming took off 1 base at V and 3 bases at J, with 9 bases between the two ends. The germline gives CDR1 SGHVS, CDR2 FQNEAQ. CDR3 length: 15 residues. The CDR3, as DNA: TGTGCCAGCAGCTTAGTCCGGGCGTCTAATGAAAAACTGTTTTTT. Translating it yields CASSLVRASNEKLFF.

Only a few counts were recorded for this clonotype. This chain uses TRBV7-2 with TRBJ2-7; 9 bases fit TRBD2. Trimming removed 5 bases from V and 3 bases from J; junction bases left unmatched: 5. Germline loops: CDR1 SGHTA, CDR2 FQGNSA. The CDR3 sequence is 14 residues long. CDR3 in DNA: TGTGCCAGCAGCCCCCGACTAGCGGTCTACGAGCAGTACTTC. This translates into CASSPRLAVYEQYF. Combining the CDR3 with reference TRBV7-2 and TRBJ2-7 gives the whole variable domain GAGVSQSPSNKVTEKGKDVELRCDPISGHTALYWYRQSLGQGLEFLIYFQGNSAPDKSGLPSDRFSAERTGGSVSTLTIQRTQQEDSAVYLCASSPRLAVYEQYFGPGTRLTVT.

This clonotype came up many times. V is TRBV5-1 and J is TRBJ2-3, with 11 bases fitting TRBD2. J gave up 6 bases and V 2 bases, and 5 bases lay outside the gene matches. Germline V gives CDR1 SGHRS, CDR2 YFSETQ. The CDR3 totals 15 residues. The CDR3 loop reads CASSFLAGGADTQYF. CDR3 nucleotides: TGCGCCAGCAGCTTCCTAGCGGGAGGTGCGGATACGCAGTATTTT.